A selection of T cell receptor beta chains follows, all from one sample in a study of blood T cell repertoires in COVID-19. TCRdb's table, derived via immunoSEQ multiplex PCR, lists solely in-frame clones and lacks some. Among 50,000 to 75,000 clones listed, 91% were seen once. The source material was peripheral blood. These receptors were collected from a human donor in a cohort sampled during active COVID-19. The CDR3 runs from the conserved cysteine through the conserved F or W. A D gene is named only where the DNA matches it firmly.

v_gene,len,d_gene,CDR3aa
TRBV7-8,12,.,CASKELRSEQFF
TRBV19,14,.,CARTGKSSIDEQYF
TRBV28,17,TRBD1,CASSAWTGPGANEKLFF
TRBV28,16,TRBD1,CASSLWAGGLNTEAFF
TRBV24-1,13,.,CATSNTGNYGYTF
TRBV28,16,.,CASTNGNDRFSYEQYF
TRBV7-2,15,TRBD2,CASSQSGTAAYEQYF
TRBV4-3,18,.,CASSQGLAASGFSYEQYF
TRBV30,12,TRBD2,CAWSVSGGEQYF
TRBV6-6,16,TRBD1,CASSYLPTGSKSEAFF
TRBV3-1/TRBV3-2,18,.,CASSQGPEAGAVGQPQHF
TRBV6-6,14,.,CASSYPGQNYEQYF
TRBV10-3,12,.,CAIMGGGNTIYF
TRBV11-2,14,.,CASSLGRRAGGYTF
TRBV14,16,TRBD2,CASSPLGTSGGETQYF
TRBV7-6,13,.,CASSLSTNQPQHF
TRBV7-6,15,.,CASSLRPGDPYEQYF
TRBV6-6,15,.,CASSQALGAQETQYF
TRBV10-2,16,.,CASSVGGSFKSREQYF
TRBV3-1/TRBV3-2,15,.,CASSSHQGANEKLFF
TRBV18,16,TRBD1,CASSSTGTGGPDTQYF
TRBV6-1,13,.,CASSEVGGVQQFF
TRBV14,15,.,CASSPSHGLLGGYTF
TRBV5-4,14,.,CASSSTGISDTQYF